The following is a T cell receptor (beta chain) sequence with its context. This record belongs to a study of glioma-infiltrating T cells after dendritic cell vaccination. The overall study: Dendritic cell vaccination trial patients had either newly diagnosed or recurrent glioblastoma.

CDR1 is SNHLY and CDR2 is FYNNEI in the germline V gene. The J segment lost 5 bases and the V segment lost 8 bases, leaving 12 bases of the junction unmatched. This CDR3 is 15 amino acids long. The immunoSEQ assay amplified TCRB CDR3 from up to roughly 2 ug DNA. The primer mix had 60 V beta and 13 J beta primers. Here immunoSEQ multiplex PCR was the method, and the copy in TCRdb shows in-frame clones only, minus some. The sample lists more than 100,000 clones, 81% occurring once. The V gene is TRBV2, the J gene TRBJ2-5, with 9 positions matching TRBD1. The clonotype originates from a human donor with glioblastoma. Sequenced material: blood, taken before dendritic cell vaccination. Written as DNA, the CDR3 is TGTGCCAGCTCCGGGACAGGGCAAAGAAGGGAGACCCAGTACTTC. Protein: CASSGTGQRRETQYF.